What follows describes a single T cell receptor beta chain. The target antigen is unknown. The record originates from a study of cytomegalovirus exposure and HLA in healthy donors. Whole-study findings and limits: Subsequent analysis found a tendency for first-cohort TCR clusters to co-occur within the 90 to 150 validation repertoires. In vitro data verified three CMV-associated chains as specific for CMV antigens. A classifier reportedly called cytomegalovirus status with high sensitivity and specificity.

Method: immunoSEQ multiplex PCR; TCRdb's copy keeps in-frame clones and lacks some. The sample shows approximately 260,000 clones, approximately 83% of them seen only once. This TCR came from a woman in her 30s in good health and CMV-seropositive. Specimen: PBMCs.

CDR3 coding DNA: TGTGCCAGCAGCTTATGGACAGCAAGCAATCAGCCCCAGCATTTT. Its protein is CASSLWTASNQPQHF. The chain carries TRBV7-2 and TRBJ1-5; maybe TRBD1 (6 bases). With 2 bases removed from V and 1 base from J, the gap between germline ends came to 9 bases. The CDR3 totals 15 residues. CDR1 SGHTA and CDR2 FQGNSA come from the germline V gene. Based on the CDR3 plus reference TRBV7-2 and TRBJ1-5, the full variable domain is GAGVSQSPSNKVTEKGKDVELRCDPISGHTALYWYRQSLGQGLEFLIYFQGNSAPDKSGLPSDRFSAERTGGSVSTLTIQRTQQEDSAVYLCASSLWTASNQPQHFGDGTRLSIL.